The 2 T cell receptor beta chains given below trace back to one sample, sequenced in a study of OX40 agonist ivuxolimab in advanced cancers. The assay was immunoSEQ multiplex PCR, and TCRdb's table has in-frame clones only and misses some. The table records roughly 77,000 clones, approximately 84% of them present only once. This specimen consisted of CD4+ or CD8+ T cells sorted from blood, obtained in a trial of the OX40 agonist ivuxolimab. These receptor sequences come from an adult with an advanced solid tumor such as melanoma, head and neck, liver or kidney cancer.

In its sample, this clone was seen once. The chain is built from TRBV11-3 and TRBJ2-1; 9 positions agree with TRBD2. Germline loops: CDR1 SGHNT, CDR2 YENEEA. J lost 2 bases, V lost 5 bases, and 4 bases had no gene match. This CDR3 has 15 residues. CDR3 nucleotide sequence: TGTGCCAGCAGCCTTAGCGGGGGCCCCTACAATGAGCAGTTCTTC. The encoded protein is CASSLSGGPYNEQFF.

This clone showed up just a few times. The V call is TRBV6-1, the J call TRBJ1-2; D uncertain. The V end was cut by 1 base, the J end by 5 bases, with 8 bases between. This CDR3 is 13 amino acids long. The V gene's germline CDR1 is MNHNS and CDR2 SASEGT. The CDR3 sequence is CASSEGETYGYTF. CDR3 bases: TGTGCCAGCAGTGAAGGGGAAACTTATGGCTACACCTTC.